This paragraph reports one TCR beta chain. Antigen unknown. These data belong to a study of T cell responses to AZD1222 COVID-19 vaccine. Study conclusions and caveats: Just a handful of AZD1222 recipients were seropositive at baseline. Spike as a whole was targeted by vaccine-associated CD4 TCRs, dominant at 160-218 and 743-854. Clonal diversity may have been underestimated in mostly white British donors. Repertoires were sampled only after the peak T cell response.

V shed 1 base, J shed 5 bases, and the junction held 6 bases outside the gene matches. CDR1 SGHRS and CDR2 YFSETQ come from the germline V gene. There are 15 residues in the CDR3. Measured with immunoSEQ multiplex PCR; TCRdb has only the in-frame clones, and not every one. This table has some 160,000 clones, 93% appearing once. The sequence derives from an adult in good health. The sample consisted of peripheral blood, taken on day 0 of AZD1222 vaccination. V gene TRBV5-1 combines with J gene TRBJ2-1; TRBD2 agrees at 7 bases. The CDR3 DNA reads TGCGCCAGCAGCTTGTGGTGGGGGGGAAACAATGAGCAGTTCTTC. This gives the protein CASSLWWGGNNEQFF.